This T cell receptor (beta chain) appears in the sequencing data of a study of blood T cell repertoires in COVID-19. Study at large: COVID-19 samples collected from the United States, Italy and Spain covered acute and convalescent phases. Sample material is recorded as cDNA or gDNA derived from T cells, B-cell-depleted T cells, or PBMCs.

The CDR3 extends over 13 amino acids. V gave up 7 bases and J gave up 2 bases, with 9 bases separating them. CDR1 is SNHLY, CDR2 FYNNEI, per germline. Assay: immunoSEQ multiplex PCR; the TCRdb copy retains only in-frame clones and omits some. This sample has 140,000 or so clones, with around 80% found just once. This chain links TRBV2 with TRBJ2-1; TRBD2 is a possible D gene (5 bases). The sequence was obtained from a man aged 55 to 69 with active or convalescent COVID-19. The sequenced sample consisted of peripheral blood. This CDR3 is CASKAVAYNEQFF. CDR3 bases: TGTGCCAGCAAAGCGGTAGCCTACAATGAGCAGTTCTTC.